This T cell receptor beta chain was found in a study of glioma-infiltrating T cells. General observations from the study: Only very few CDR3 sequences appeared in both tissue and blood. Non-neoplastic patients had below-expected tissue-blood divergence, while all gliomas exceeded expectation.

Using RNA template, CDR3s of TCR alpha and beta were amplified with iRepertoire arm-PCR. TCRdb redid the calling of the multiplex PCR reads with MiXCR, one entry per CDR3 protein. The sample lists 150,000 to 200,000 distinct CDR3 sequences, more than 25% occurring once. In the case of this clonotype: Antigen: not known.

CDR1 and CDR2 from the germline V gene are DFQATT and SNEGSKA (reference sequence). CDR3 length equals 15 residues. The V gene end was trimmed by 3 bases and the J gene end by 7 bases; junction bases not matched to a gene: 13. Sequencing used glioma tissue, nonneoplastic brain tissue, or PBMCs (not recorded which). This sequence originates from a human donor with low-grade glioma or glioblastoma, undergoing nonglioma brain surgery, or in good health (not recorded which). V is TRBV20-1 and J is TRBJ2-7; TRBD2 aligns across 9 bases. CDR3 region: CSARPSGRSINEQYF. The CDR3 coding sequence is TGCAGTGCTAGGCCCAGCGGGAGGTCCATCAATGAGCAGTACTTC.